One sample yielded the 2 T cell receptor beta chains listed below, sequenced in a study of CD8 T cell repertoires and HIV-1 epitope variants. These receptors have no identified antigens. The method was immunoSEQ multiplex PCR; TCRdb's version includes in-frame clones alone and lacks a portion of them. Of 1,700 or so clones listed, about three quarters are singletons. The sequencing input was cultured CD8+ T cells derived from PBMCs. The receptors shown here come from a male donor with HIV.

The chain recombines TRBV28 with TRBJ2-7; D remains ambiguous. The CDR3 has 13 amino acids. V lost 1 base to trimming and J lost 0 bases, with 4 bases between them. Germline assignment: CDR1 MDHEN and CDR2 SYDVKM. The CDR3 region has the DNA TGTGCCAGCAGTTTATACGGCTCCTACGAGCAGTACTTC. This encodes CASSLYGSYEQYF.

This sequence joins TRBV5-6 and TRBJ2-3; TRBD2 aligns across 13 bases. The germline CDR1 and CDR2 sequences are SGHDT and YYEEEE. This CDR3 is 17 amino acids long. V was pared by 4 bases and J by 2 bases, with 7 bases of the junction left unmatched. The CDR3 protein is CASSALTSGGLTDTQYF. DNA of the CDR3: TGTGCCAGCAGCGCCTTGACTAGCGGGGGGCTCACAGATACGCAGTATTTT.